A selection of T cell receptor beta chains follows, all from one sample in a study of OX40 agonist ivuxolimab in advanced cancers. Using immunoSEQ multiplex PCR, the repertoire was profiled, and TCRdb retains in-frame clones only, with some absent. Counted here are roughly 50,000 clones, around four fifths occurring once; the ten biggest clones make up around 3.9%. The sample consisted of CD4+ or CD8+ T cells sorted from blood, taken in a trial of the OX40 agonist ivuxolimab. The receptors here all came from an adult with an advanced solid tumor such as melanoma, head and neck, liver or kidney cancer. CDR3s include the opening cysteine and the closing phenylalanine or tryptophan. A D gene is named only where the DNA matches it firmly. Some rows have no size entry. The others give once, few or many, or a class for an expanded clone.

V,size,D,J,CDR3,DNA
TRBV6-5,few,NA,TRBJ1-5,CASSYSGYEGQPQHF,TGTGCCAGCAGTTACTCAGGGTACGAGGGCCAGCCCCAGCATTTT
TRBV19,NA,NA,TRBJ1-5,CASTESIGRNQPQHF,TGTGCCAGTACCGAATCTATAGGACGCAATCAGCCCCAGCATTTT
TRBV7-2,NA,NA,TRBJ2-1,CASSFRFGNNEQFF,TGTGCCAGCAGCTTCAGGTTTGGGAACAATGAGCAGTTCTTC
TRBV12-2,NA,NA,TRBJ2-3,CASRSLGEDRGRFLSDTQYF,TGTGCAAGTCGCTCCCTAGGCGAGGACAGGGGGCGCTTCCTTTCAGATACGCAGTATTTT
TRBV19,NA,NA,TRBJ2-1,CASSIGPSYNEQFF,TGTGCCAGTAGTATCGGGCCGTCCTACAATGAGCAGTTCTTC
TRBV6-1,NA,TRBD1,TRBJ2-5,CASTGTVKQETQYF,TGTGCCAGCACCGGGACAGTCAAGCAAGAGACCCAGTACTTC
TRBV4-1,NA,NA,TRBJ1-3,CASSQEGAYPGSGNTIYF,TGCGCCAGCAGCCAAGAGGGGGCCTACCCAGGTTCTGGAAACACCATATATTTT
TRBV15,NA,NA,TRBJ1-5,CATSRDRGEGNQPQHF,TGTGCCACCAGCAGAGATCGGGGGGAGGGCAATCAGCCCCAGCATTTT
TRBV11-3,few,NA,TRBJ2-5,CASSLFQGGQETQYF,TGTGCCAGCAGCTTATTCCAGGGGGGGCAGGAGACCCAGTACTTC
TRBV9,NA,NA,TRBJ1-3,CASSVVGISNTIYF,TGTGCCAGCAGCGTCGTAGGGATATCAAACACCATATATTTT
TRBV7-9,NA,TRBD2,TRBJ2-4,CASSPLAGGINIQYF,TGTGCCAGCAGCCCACTAGCGGGGGGAATAAACATTCAGTACTTC
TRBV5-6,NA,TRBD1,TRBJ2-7,CASSFYGTGLYEQYF,TGTGCCAGCAGCTTTTACGGGACAGGCCTCTACGAGCAGTACTTC
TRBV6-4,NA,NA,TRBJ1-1,CASSAEENTEAFF,TGTGCCAGCAGTGCCGAAGAGAACACTGAAGCTTTCTTT
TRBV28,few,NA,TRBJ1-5,CASSRAPLGKGQPQHF,TGTGCCAGCAGTCGCGCCCCTTTGGGGAAGGGCCAGCCCCAGCATTTT
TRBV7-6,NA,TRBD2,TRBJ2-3,CASSQTGPGLAGTTDTQYF,TGTGCCAGCAGCCAAACCGGACCGGGACTAGCGGGGACCACAGATACGCAGTATTTT
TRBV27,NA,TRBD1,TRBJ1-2,CASSFGTGGYTF,TGTGCCAGCAGTTTTGGGACAGGCGGCTACACCTTC
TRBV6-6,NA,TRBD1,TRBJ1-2,CATLGTGDVKEGYTF,TGTGCCACCTTGGGGACAGGAGACGTAAAGGAAGGCTACACCTTC